Following are 14 T cell receptor beta chains from one sample sequenced in a study of OX40 agonist ivuxolimab in advanced cancers. Produced via immunoSEQ multiplex PCR; TCRdb's table is partial and in-frame only. The sample lists about 11,000 clones, just under 75% occurring once. Material: CD4+ or CD8+ T cells sorted from blood, obtained in a trial of the OX40 agonist ivuxolimab. These receptors originate from an adult with an advanced solid tumor such as melanoma, head and neck, liver or kidney cancer.

This clone appeared a few times. V is TRBV4-1 and J is TRBJ2-5; TRBD2 is a possible D gene (7 bases). CDR1 and CDR2 (germline): MGHRA, YSYEKL. V was clipped by 4 bases and J by 7 bases, with 13 bases between them. The CDR3 runs to 13 residues. CDR3 sequence (DNA): TGCGCCAGCAGCCCTAGCGGAGGGGGGACCCAGTACTTC. Amino acids: CASSPSGGGTQYF.

By sample fraction, this clone is medium-sized. The V call is TRBV10-3, the J call TRBJ2-2; TRBD2 matches at 8 bases. The CDR3 is 16 amino acids. Germline V CDR1 and CDR2: ENHRY, SYGVKD. The trim removed 1 base at V and 4 bases at J, leaving 5 bases unmatched. The DNA for the CDR3 is TGTGCCATCAGTGAGTTCACTGCGGGGGGCACCGGGGAGCTGTTTTTT. It specifies CAISEFTAGGTGELFF.

The chain recombines TRBV18 with TRBJ2-2; D unresolved. The V end was cut by 3 bases, the J end by 4 bases, with 3 bases between. Germline CDR1 reads KGHSH; CDR2 reads LQKENI. CDR3 length equals 12 residues. CDR3 DNA: TGTGCCAGCTCACCGTCCACCGGGGAGCTGTTTTTT. It translates to CASSPSTGELFF.

In its sample, this clone was seen once. V gene TRBV28 combines with J gene TRBJ2-3; possible D gene TRBD2, 5 bases. The V and J ends lost 1 base and 5 bases respectively, with 10 bases between them. The CDR3 has 14 amino acids. The germline gives CDR1 MDHEN, CDR2 SYDVKM. The CDR3 bases are TGTGCCAGCAGTTTATCCCCAGAGGGAGATACGCAGTATTTT. Translation: CASSLSPEGDTQYF.

The table lists this clone with a count of one. V usage is TRBV19 and J usage is TRBJ2-5; possible D gene TRBD2, 7 bases. CDR1 and CDR2 from the germline V gene are LNHDA and SQIVND (reference sequence). This CDR3 contains 15 residues. Trimming cost V 6 bases and J 4 bases, with 18 bases left between them. The CDR3 coding sequence is TGTGCCAGTAGCCGGGGGGCGACCCTTGGAGAGACCCAGTACTTC. It yields the protein CASSRGATLGETQYF.

The chain employs TRBV19 and TRBJ1-1; TRBD1 might be the D (6 bases). Germline CDR1 is LNHDA and CDR2 is SQIVND (reference sequence). V lost 3 bases and J lost 4, with 9 bases in between. The CDR3 covers 13 residues. The CDR3 DNA is TGTGCCAGTAGTATCGGGGGCCCCACTGAAGCTTTCTTT. It yields the protein CASSIGGPTEAFF.

The chain has TRBV6-7 and TRBJ1-5, with unresolved D. TRBV6-7 is an ORF, and what it does is uncertain. This CDR3 spans 19 amino acids. V gave up 6 bases and J gave up 0 bases, with 24 bases separating them. CDR3 coding DNA: TGTGCCAGCAGACACATCTTAGGGCCAGAGAGTTATAGCAATCAGCCCCAGCATTTT. It translates to CASRHILGPESYSNQPQHF.

This clone has only a few counts. This chain uses TRBV5-1 with TRBJ1-1, with a tentative D call TRBD1 (6 bases). Trimming removed 4 bases at V and 2 bases at J, with 12 bases between. The CDR3 length is 14 residues. CDR1 is SGHRS, CDR2 YFSETQ, per germline. Here the CDR3 reads CASSPSDSNTEAFF. CDR3 sequence (DNA): TGCGCCAGCAGCCCCTCGGACAGCAACACTGAAGCTTTCTTT.

In its sample, this clone was seen once. This chain joins TRBV25-1 and TRBJ1-6; D unclear. V lost 0 bases to trimming and J lost 3 bases, with 0 bases between them. CDR3 length: 13 residues. CDR1 and CDR2 (germline): MGHDK, SYGVNS. The CDR3 region is CASSEYYNSPLHF. The CDR3 region has the DNA TGTGCCAGCAGTGAATACTATAATTCACCCCTCCACTTT.

The chain carries TRBV9 and TRBJ2-1; D remains ambiguous. Germline CDR1 SGDLS, CDR2 YYNGEE. The CDR3 sequence is 15 residues long. Trimming pared 4 bases from V and 8 bases from J, leaving 19 bases between. As DNA, the CDR3 is TGTGCCAGCAGCCCCTGGGCCACCCAGGTGGATGAGCAGTTCTTC. Translating it yields CASSPWATQVDEQFF.

The count of this clone is one. The rearrangement links TRBV7-8 to TRBJ2-5, with D perhaps TRBD2 (5 bases). The CDR3 is made up of 12 amino acids. Germline V gene lookup returns CDR1 SGHVS and CDR2 FQNEAQ. V was clipped by 6 bases and J by 5 bases, with 10 bases between them. The CDR3 here is CASRTTPETQYF. In DNA form, the CDR3 reads TGTGCCAGCAGGACTACTCCGGAGACCCAGTACTTC.

This clone was recorded a few times. This sample also contains other DNA sequences that code for the same CDR3. This sequence joins TRBV7-8 and TRBJ2-7, with 7 nucleotides matching TRBD1. This CDR3 contains 15 residues. With 5 bases clipped from V and 0 bases from J, the junction kept 7 bases outside the gene matches. The germline V gene has CDR1 SGHVS and CDR2 FQNEAQ. This CDR3 is CASSPRQGPSYEQYF. The CDR3, as DNA: TGTGCCAGCAGCCCTCGACAGGGTCCCTCCTACGAGCAGTACTTC.

This chain connects TRBV29-1 to TRBJ2-7; D might be TRBD1 (6 bases). The CDR3 consists of 13 residues. V gave up 1 base and J gave up 2 bases, with 9 bases separating them. Germline-derived CDR1 and CDR2 are SQVTM and ANQGSEA. The CDR3 loop reads CSVEGGQTYEQYF. The CDR3 DNA is TGCAGCGTTGAAGGGGGGCAGACCTACGAGCAGTACTTC.

This clone was observed a handful of times. Other nucleotide sequences in the sample specify the same CDR3. V is TRBV5-4 and J is TRBJ2-7, with D unresolved. CDR1 is SGHNT, CDR2 YYREEE, per germline (reference sequence). This CDR3 spans 11 amino acids. Trimming left V 0 bases short and J 4 bases short, with 2 bases between. CDR3: CASSLGYEQYF. CDR3 nucleotides: TGTGCCAGCAGCTTGGGATACGAGCAGTACTTC.